This T cell receptor (beta chain) is drawn from a study of OX40 agonist ivuxolimab in advanced cancers. TCRdb's table, derived via immunoSEQ multiplex PCR, lists solely in-frame clones and lacks some. This table holds 40,000 to 60,000 clones, roughly 80% found once. There are 14 residues in the CDR3. CDR1 and CDR2 (germline): SGHAT, FQNNGV. Between the trimmed V and J ends, which lost 5 bases and 3 bases, there was a span of 14 bases. This material consisted of CD4+ or CD8+ T cells sorted from blood, taken in a trial of the OX40 agonist ivuxolimab. The rearrangement joins TRBV11-2 to TRBJ2-7; tentatively, D is TRBD2 (5 bases). This sequence originates from an adult with an advanced solid tumor such as melanoma, head and neck, liver or kidney cancer. CDR3 in DNA: TGTGCCAGCAGCCCCCGGATGGCGGGCTACGAGCAGTACTTC. It translates to CASSPRMAGYEQYF.